This T cell receptor (beta chain) was sequenced in a study of blood T cell repertoires in COVID-19. The CDR3 has 16 residues. V lost 1 base to trimming and J lost 8 bases; unmatched junction nucleotides: 8. Germline CDR1 is SGHTA and CDR2 is FQGNSA. The protocol was immunoSEQ multiplex PCR, while the TCRdb copy is restricted to in-frame clones and leaves out a portion. The table has 43,000 or so clones, 86% seen once. This TCR came from a man between 60 and 70 years old with active COVID-19. The V gene is TRBV7-2, the J gene TRBJ2-1; 10 nucleotides match TRBD2. The specimen was peripheral blood. The CDR3 region has the DNA TGTGCCAGCAGCTTAGAAATGGTACTAGCGGGATATGAGCAGTTCTTC. Its protein is CASSLEMVLAGYEQFF.